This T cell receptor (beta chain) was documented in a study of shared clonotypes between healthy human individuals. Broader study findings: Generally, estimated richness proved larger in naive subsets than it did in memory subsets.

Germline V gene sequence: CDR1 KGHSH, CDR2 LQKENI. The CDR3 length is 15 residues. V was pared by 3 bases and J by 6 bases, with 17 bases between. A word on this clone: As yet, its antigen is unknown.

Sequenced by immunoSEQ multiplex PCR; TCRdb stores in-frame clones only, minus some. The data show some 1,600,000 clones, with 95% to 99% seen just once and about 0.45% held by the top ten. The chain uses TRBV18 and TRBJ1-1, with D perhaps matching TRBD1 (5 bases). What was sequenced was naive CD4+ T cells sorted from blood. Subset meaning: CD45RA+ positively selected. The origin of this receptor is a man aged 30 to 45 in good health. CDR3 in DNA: TGTGCCAGCTCACCCCGGCAGGGCGATAGCGCTGAAGCTTTCTTT. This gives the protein CASSPRQGDSAEAFF.